Sequencing of this T cell receptor beta chain was carried out in a study of T cells in Graves' hyperthyroidism and ophthalmopathy. This clonotype has more than one count but fewer than ten. No antigen is known for it. Graves' hyperthyroidism was deemed stable absent ophthalmopathy progression within 18 months. Uncontrolled infection, other autoimmune disease, pregnancy or lactation excluded patients. Findings and limits, study-wide: In the blood, most expanded thyroid clonotypes above 0.001 appeared as well. Ophthalmopathy was told apart from stable hyperthyroidism by a 13 V-J model.

From RNA transcripts, TCR beta CDR3 regions were amplified. The TCR CDR3 first-round RT-PCR relied on the HTBI primer set. A single record per CDR3 protein comes from TCRdb applying MiXCR to the multiplex PCR reads. Altogether about 840,000 distinct CDR3 sequences are present, around 39% being singletons, with the ten largest covering approximately 8.7%. Between the trimmed V and J ends, which lost 3 bases and 5 bases, there was a span of 11 bases. The CDR3 has 14 residues. The material sequenced was blood. The rearrangement joins TRBV12-3 or TRBV12-4 to TRBJ1-5; no firm D call. The sequence came from a man between 18 and 35 years old with Graves' hyperthyroidism. CDR3 sequence: CASSFYGSHQPQHF. CDR3 DNA: TGTGCCAGCAGTTTTTACGGTAGTCATCAGCCCCAGCATTTT.